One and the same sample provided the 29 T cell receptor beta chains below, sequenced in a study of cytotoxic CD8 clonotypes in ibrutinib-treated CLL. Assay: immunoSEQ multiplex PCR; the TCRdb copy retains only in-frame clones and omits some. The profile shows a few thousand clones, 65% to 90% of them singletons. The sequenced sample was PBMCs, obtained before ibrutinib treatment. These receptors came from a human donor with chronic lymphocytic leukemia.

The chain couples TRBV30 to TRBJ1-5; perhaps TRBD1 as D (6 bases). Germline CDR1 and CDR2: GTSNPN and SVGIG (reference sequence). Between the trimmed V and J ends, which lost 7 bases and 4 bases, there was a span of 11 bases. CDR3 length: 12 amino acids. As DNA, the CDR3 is TGTGCCTTCGGACAGTTTAATCAGCCCCAGCATTTT. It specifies CAFGQFNQPQHF.

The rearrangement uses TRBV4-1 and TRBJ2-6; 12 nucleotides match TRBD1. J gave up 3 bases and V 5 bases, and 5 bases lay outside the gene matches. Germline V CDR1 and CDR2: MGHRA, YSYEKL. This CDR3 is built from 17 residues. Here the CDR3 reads CASSTRDRGLGANVLTF. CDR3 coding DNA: TGCGCCAGCAGCACCCGGGACAGGGGGCTTGGGGCCAACGTCCTGACTTTC.

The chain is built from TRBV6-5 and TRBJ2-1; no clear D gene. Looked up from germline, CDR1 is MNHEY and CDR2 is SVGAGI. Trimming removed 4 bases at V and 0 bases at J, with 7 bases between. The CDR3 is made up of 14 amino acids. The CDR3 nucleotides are TGTGCCAGCAGTTTCGGAAGCTCCTACAATGAGCAGTTCTTC. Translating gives CASSFGSSYNEQFF.

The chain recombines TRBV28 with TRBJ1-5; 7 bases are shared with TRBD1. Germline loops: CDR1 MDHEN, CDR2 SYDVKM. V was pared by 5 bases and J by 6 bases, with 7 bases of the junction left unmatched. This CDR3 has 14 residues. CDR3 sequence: CASSILQGTQPQHF. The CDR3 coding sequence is TGTGCCAGCAGTATCCTACAGGGGACTCAGCCCCAGCATTTT.

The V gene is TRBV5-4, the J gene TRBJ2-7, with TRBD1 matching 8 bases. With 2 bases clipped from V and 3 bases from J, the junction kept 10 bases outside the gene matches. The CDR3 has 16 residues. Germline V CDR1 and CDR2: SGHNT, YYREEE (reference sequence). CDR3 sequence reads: CASSLDQWGQDYEQYF. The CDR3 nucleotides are TGTGCCAGCAGCTTAGATCAATGGGGACAGGACTACGAGCAGTACTTC.

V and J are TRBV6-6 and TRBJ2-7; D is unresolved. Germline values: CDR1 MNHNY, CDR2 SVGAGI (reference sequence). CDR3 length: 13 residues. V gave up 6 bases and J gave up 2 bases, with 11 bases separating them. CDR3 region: CASRPTVAYEQYF. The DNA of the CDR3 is TGTGCCAGCAGACCGACGGTCGCCTACGAGCAGTACTTC.

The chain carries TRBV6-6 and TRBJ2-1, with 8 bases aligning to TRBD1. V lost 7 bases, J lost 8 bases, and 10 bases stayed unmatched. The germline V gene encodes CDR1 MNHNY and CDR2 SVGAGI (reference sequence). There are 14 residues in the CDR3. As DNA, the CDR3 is TGTGCCAGCACCCTCGACCAGGGGGCTCATGAGCAGTTCTTC. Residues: CASTLDQGAHEQFF.

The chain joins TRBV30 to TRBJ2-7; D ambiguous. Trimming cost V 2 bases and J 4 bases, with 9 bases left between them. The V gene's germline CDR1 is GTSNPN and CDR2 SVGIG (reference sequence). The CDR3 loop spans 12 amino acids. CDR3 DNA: TGTGCCTGGAGTACGACCGTATACGAGCAGTACTTC. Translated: CAWSTTVYEQYF.

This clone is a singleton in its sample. The CDR3 region has the DNA TGTGCCAGCACCCCTGCCAATGAGCAGTTCTTC. Its translation is CASTPANEQFF. The chain couples TRBV16 to TRBJ2-1; unclear D gene. In germline, CDR1 is KGHSY, CDR2 FQNENV. This CDR3 has 11 residues. Trimming stripped 7 bases from V and 6 bases from J, with 7 bases between.

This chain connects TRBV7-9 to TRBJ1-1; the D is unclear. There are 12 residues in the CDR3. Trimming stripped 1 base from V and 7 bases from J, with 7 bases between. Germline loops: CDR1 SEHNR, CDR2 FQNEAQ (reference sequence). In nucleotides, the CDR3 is TGTGCCAGCAGCTTAGTACAGCTTGAAGCTTTCTTT. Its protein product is CASSLVQLEAFF.

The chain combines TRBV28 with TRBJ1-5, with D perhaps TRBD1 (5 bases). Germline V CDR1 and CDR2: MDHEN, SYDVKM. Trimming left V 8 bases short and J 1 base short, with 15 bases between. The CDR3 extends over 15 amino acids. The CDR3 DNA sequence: TGTGCCAGCGGCCATCAGGGTGTGAGCAATCAGCCCCAGCATTTT. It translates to CASGHQGVSNQPQHF.

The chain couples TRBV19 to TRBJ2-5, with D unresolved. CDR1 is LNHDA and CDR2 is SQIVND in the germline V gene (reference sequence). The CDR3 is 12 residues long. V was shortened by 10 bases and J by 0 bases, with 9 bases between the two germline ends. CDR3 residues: CATSANQETQYF. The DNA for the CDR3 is TGTGCCACCTCCGCGAACCAAGAGACCCAGTACTTC.

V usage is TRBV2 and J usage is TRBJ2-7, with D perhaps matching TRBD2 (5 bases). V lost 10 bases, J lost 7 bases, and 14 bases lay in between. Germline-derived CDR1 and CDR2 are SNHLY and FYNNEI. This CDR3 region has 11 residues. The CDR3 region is CATGPSGEQYF. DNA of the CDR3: TGTGCCACCGGACCGTCGGGGGAGCAGTACTTC. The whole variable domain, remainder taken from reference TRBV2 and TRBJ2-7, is EPEVTQTPSHQVTQMGQEVILRCVPISNHLYFYWYRQILGQKVEFLVSFYNNEISEKSEIFDDQFSVERPDGSNFTLKIRSTKLEDSAMYFCATGPSGEQYFGPGTRLTVT.

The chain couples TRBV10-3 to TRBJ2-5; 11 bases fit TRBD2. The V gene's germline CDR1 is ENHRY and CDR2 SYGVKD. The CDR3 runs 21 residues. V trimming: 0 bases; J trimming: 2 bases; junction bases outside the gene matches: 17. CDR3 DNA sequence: TGTGCCATCAGTGAGTCCCCAACACCCGGAACCGGGACTAGCGGTCAAGAGACCCAGTACTTC. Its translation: CAISESPTPGTGTSGQETQYF.

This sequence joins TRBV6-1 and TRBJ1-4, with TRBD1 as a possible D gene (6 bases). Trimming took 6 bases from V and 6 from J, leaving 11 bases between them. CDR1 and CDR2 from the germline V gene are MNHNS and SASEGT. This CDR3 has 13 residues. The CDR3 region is CASRDSTYEKLFF. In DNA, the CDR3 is TGTGCCAGCAGGGACAGTACTTATGAAAAACTGTTTTTT.

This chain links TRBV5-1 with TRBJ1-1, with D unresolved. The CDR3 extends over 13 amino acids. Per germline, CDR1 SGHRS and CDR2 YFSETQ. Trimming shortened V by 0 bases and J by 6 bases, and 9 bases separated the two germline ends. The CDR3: CASSLAGGSEAFF. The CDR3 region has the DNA TGCGCCAGCAGCTTGGCCGGCGGCTCTGAAGCTTTCTTT. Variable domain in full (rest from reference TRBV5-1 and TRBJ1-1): KAGVTQTPRYLIKTRGQQVTLSCSPISGHRSVSWYQQTPGQGLQFLFEYFSETQRNKGNFPGRFSGRQFSNSRSEMNVSTLELGDSALYLCASSLAGGSEAFFGQGTRLTVV.

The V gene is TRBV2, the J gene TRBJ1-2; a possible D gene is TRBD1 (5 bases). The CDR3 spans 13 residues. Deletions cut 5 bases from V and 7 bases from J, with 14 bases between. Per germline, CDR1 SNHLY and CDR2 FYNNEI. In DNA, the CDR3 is TGTGCCAGCAGTTACGACAGCTTCTCTGGCTACACCTTC. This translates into CASSYDSFSGYTF.

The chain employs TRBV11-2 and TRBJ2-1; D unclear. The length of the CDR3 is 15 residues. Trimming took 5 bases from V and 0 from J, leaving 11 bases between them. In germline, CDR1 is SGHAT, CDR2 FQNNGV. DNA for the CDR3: TGTGCCAGCAGCCCAAGATTGAGCTCCTACAATGAGCAGTTCTTC. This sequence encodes CASSPRLSSYNEQFF.

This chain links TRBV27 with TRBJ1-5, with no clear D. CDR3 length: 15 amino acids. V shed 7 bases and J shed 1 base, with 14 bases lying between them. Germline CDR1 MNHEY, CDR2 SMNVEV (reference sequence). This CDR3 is CASTSAPGSNQPQHF. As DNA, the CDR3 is TGTGCCAGCACTTCTGCCCCTGGGAGCAATCAGCCCCAGCATTTT.

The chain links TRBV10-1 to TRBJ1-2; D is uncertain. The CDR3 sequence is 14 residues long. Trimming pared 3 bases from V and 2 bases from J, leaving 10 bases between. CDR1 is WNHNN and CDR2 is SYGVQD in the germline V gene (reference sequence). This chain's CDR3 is CASSDPGPNYGYTF. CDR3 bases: TGCGCCAGCAGTGACCCCGGACCCAACTATGGCTACACCTTC.

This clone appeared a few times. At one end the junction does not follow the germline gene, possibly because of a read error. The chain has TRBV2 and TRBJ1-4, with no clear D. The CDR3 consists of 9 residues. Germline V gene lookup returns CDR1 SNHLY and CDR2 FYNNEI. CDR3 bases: TGTGCCAGCAATGAAAAACTGTTTTTT. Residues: CASNEKLFF. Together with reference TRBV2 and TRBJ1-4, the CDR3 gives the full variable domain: EPEVTQTPSHQVTQMGQEVILRCVPISNHLYFYWYRQILGQKVEFLVSFYNNEISEKSEIFDDQFSVERPDGSNFTLKIRSTKLEDSAMYFCASNEKLFFGSGTQLSVL.

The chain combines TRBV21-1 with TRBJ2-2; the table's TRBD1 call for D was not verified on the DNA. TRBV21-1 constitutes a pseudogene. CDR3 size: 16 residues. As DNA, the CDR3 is TGTGCCAGCAGCAAAGCAGAAGGGGCGAACACCGGGGAGCTGTTTTTT. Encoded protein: CASSKAEGANTGELFF.

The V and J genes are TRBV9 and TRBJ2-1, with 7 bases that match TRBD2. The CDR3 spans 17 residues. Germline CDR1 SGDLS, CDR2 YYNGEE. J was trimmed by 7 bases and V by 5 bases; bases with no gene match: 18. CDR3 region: CASRRWRLAALANEQFF. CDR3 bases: TGTGCCAGCAGGCGTTGGAGACTAGCCGCCCTTGCGAATGAGCAGTTCTTC. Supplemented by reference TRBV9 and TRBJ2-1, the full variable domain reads DSGVTQTPKHLITATGQRVTLRCSPRSGDLSVYWYQQSLDQGLQFLIQYYNGEERAKGNILERFSAQQFPDLHSELNLSSLELGDSALYFCASRRWRLAALANEQFFGPGTRLTVL.

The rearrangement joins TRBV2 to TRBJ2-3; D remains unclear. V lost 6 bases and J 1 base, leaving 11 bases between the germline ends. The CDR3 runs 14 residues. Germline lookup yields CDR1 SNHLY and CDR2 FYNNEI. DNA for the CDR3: TGTGCCAGCAGGGCCGGGTTTCGCACAGATACGCAGTATTTT. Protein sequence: CASRAGFRTDTQYF.

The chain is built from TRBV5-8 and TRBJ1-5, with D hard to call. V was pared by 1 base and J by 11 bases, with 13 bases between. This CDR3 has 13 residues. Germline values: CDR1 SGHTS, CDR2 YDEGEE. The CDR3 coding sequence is TGTGCCAGCAGCTTGTCGTGGGCGAGGGCCCAGCATTTT. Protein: CASSLSWARAQHF.

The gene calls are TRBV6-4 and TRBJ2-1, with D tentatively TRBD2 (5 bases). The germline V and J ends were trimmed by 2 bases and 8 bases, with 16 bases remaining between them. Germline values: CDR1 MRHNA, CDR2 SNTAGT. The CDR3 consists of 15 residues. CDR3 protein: CASSDEGSGRDEQFF. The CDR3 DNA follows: TGTGCCAGCAGTGACGAGGGATCCGGTCGCGATGAGCAGTTCTTC.

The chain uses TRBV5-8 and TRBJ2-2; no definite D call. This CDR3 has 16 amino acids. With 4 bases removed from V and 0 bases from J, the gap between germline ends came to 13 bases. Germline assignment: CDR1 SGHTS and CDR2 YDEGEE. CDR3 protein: CASSPITFSNTGELFF. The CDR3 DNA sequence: TGTGCCAGCAGCCCCATAACTTTCTCGAACACCGGGGAGCTGTTTTTT.

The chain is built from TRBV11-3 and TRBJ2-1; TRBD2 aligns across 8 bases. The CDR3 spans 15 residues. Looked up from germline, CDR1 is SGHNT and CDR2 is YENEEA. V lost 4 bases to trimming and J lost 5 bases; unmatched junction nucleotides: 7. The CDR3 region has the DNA TGTGCCAGCAGCTACACAGCGGGAGTAAACAATGAGCAGTTCTTC. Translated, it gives CASSYTAGVNNEQFF. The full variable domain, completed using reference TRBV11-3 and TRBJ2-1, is EAGVVQSPRYKIIEKKQPVAFWCNPISGHNTLYWYLQNLGQGPELLIRYENEEAVDDSQLPKDRFSAERLKGVDSTLKIQPAELGDSAVYLCASSYTAGVNNEQFFGPGTRLTVL.

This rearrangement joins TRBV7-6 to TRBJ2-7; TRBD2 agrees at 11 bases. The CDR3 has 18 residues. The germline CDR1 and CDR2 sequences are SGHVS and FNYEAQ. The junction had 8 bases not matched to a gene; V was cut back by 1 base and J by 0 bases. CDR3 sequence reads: CASSLGPASGRSSYEQYF. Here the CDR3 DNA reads TGTGCCAGCAGCTTAGGTCCGGCTAGCGGGAGGAGCTCCTACGAGCAGTACTTC.